Presented here are 20 T cell receptor beta chains from one specimen sequenced in a study of T-cell memory formation after mild COVID-19. MiXCR, applied by TCRdb to the 5' RACE reads, yields one record per CDR3 protein. The sample carries 350,000 to 400,000 distinct CDR3 sequences, roughly an eighth recorded once. The sequenced material came from PBMCs or a T cell subset sorted from them (not recorded which). Receptor source: a man aged 18 to 30 who had mild COVID-19 (a few samples of this study predate the infection). Cell type and time point are not known.

This sequence joins TRBV5-1 and TRBJ2-5, with 9 bases lining up with TRBD2. This CDR3 is built from 17 residues. J gave up 5 bases and V 0 bases, and 11 bases lay outside the gene matches. Germline CDR1 and CDR2: SGHRS and YFSETQ. CDR3 DNA sequence: TGCGCCAGCAGCTTGGCCGGGACTAGCCGGGCATGGGAGACCCAGTACTTC. This translates into CASSLAGTSRAWETQYF.

The sample holds a few counts of this clonotype. The chain employs TRBV4-1 and TRBJ2-3, with D perhaps matching TRBD1 (5 bases). The CDR3 covers 16 residues. The germline V and J ends were trimmed by 0 bases and 0 bases, with 10 bases remaining between them. Germline V gene sequence: CDR1 MGHRA, CDR2 YSYEKL. The CDR3 DNA follows: TGCGCCAGCAGCCAAGAGTGGACACCTAGCACAGATACGCAGTATTTT. The encoded protein is CASSQEWTPSTDTQYF.

This clonotype was seen a handful of times. V is TRBV6-1 and J is TRBJ1-2; no definite D call. Trimming shortened V by 6 bases and J by 10 bases, and 18 bases separated the two germline ends. Germline CDR1 MNHNS, CDR2 SASEGT. The CDR3 is 13 residues long. This chain's CDR3 is CASRERPLLVYTF. CDR3 bases: TGTGCCAGCAGGGAGCGGCCGTTATTAGTCTACACCTTC.

This chain connects TRBV28 to TRBJ2-2, with D tentatively TRBD1 or TRBD2 (7 bases each). CDR1 and CDR2 (germline): MDHEN, SYDVKM. Trimming pared 4 bases from V and 3 bases from J, leaving 15 bases between. The CDR3 length is 16 residues. CDR3 sequence reads: CASSSLTGRDTGELFF. The CDR3 DNA reads as TGTGCCAGCAGTTCTCTGACAGGGAGGGACACCGGGGAGCTGTTTTTT.

The chain couples TRBV20-1 to TRBJ2-3; TRBD2 is a possible D gene (5 bases). Germline CDR1 reads DFQATT; CDR2 reads SNEGSKA (reference sequence). V lost 3 bases, J lost 0 bases, and 13 bases lay in between. The CDR3 has 15 residues. The DNA for the CDR3 is TGCAGTGCTAGGGGGAATCCGGGAAGCACAGATACGCAGTATTTT. This gives the protein CSARGNPGSTDTQYF.

This clonotype has ten or more counts. The chain uses TRBV12-3 or TRBV12-4 and TRBJ2-1; 8 bases map to TRBD1. CDR3 size: 15 residues. The J segment lost 3 bases and the V segment lost 6 bases, leaving 7 bases of the junction unmatched. CDR3 DNA: TGTGCCAGCAGCTTGGACAGGGTCGGCTACAATGAGCAGTTCTTC. This translates into CASSLDRVGYNEQFF.

The rearrangement joins TRBV27 to TRBJ1-1; D is undetermined. Trimming left V 6 bases short and J 0 bases short, with 11 bases between. The germline V gene encodes CDR1 MNHEY and CDR2 SMNVEV (reference sequence). The CDR3 has 14 amino acids. CDR3 residues: CASSPSRLNTEAFF. CDR3 coding DNA: TGTGCCAGCAGCCCCAGCAGATTGAACACTGAAGCTTTCTTT.

Many counts were recorded for this clonotype. CDR3: CASSQEGGGYGYTF. CDR3 DNA: TGTGCCAGCAGCCAAGAGGGGGGCGGCTATGGCTACACCTTC. V is TRBV4-2 and J is TRBJ1-2; D is perhaps TRBD1 (6 bases). Germline lookup yields CDR1 LGHNA and CDR2 YNFKEQ. The CDR3 runs to 14 residues. Trimming removed 0 bases from V and 4 bases from J, with 9 bases in between.

This sequence joins TRBV24-1 and TRBJ2-6; 7 bases fit TRBD1. The junction had 9 bases not matched to a gene; V was cut back by 6 bases and J by 2 bases. The germline gives CDR1 KGHDR, CDR2 SFDVKD. The CDR3 length is 17 residues. The CDR3 here is CATSSRQGFPGANVLTF. The CDR3 DNA sequence: TGTGCCACCAGTTCCCGACAGGGATTCCCTGGGGCCAACGTCCTGACTTTC.

This clonotype was counted many times. The chain links TRBV5-1 to TRBJ2-3; 7 bases agree with TRBD2. The CDR3 contains 16 residues. Germline V gene sequence: CDR1 SGHRS, CDR2 YFSETQ. V trimming: 0 bases; J trimming: 4 bases; junction bases outside the gene matches: 8. CDR3 nucleotide sequence: TGCGCCAGCAGCTTGGTTTTAGCGGGTGGATCAGATACGCAGTATTTT. This translates into CASSLVLAGGSDTQYF.

This clonotype occurred many times. The J gene is TRBJ1-1, the V gene TRBV12-3 or TRBV12-4, with 8 bases identical to TRBD1. The CDR3 contains 15 residues. Germline trimming cut 5 bases from V and 4 bases from J; bases unmatched to any gene: 9. CDR3 bases: TGTGCCAGCAGTGGCCCAGGGGGCTTGGGCACTGAAGCTTTCTTT. Amino acids: CASSGPGGLGTEAFF.

This clonotype was detected a few times. The chain joins TRBV6-6 to TRBJ2-7, with D tentatively TRBD1 (6 bases). The CDR3 is 14 amino acids. Germline-derived CDR1 and CDR2 are MNHNY and SVGAGI (reference sequence). Trimming cost V 4 bases and J 3 bases, with 13 bases left between them. CDR3 bases: TGTGCCAGCAGTTTCTCGACAGGATACTACGAGCAGTACGTC. Protein product: CASSFSTGYYEQYV.

This chain links TRBV7-9 with TRBJ1-2; D call uncertain. V lost 5 bases, J lost 5 bases, and 15 bases lay in between. Per the germline V gene, CDR1 is SEHNR and CDR2 is FQNEAQ (reference sequence). The CDR3 loop spans 14 amino acids. CDR3 nucleotides: TGTGCCAGCAGCCCGGACGGTCGGGATTATGGCTACACCTTC. Its protein is CASSPDGRDYGYTF.

A few counts support this clonotype. The rearrangement uses TRBV4-2 and TRBJ2-7, with 8 bases matching TRBD2. CDR1 and CDR2 (germline): LGHNA, YNFKEQ. The CDR3 has 16 amino acids. Germline trimming cut 0 bases from V and 2 bases from J; bases unmatched to any gene: 6. This CDR3 reads CASSQEVAGGTYEQYF. CDR3 sequence (DNA): TGTGCCAGCAGCCAAGAAGTGGCGGGGGGTACCTACGAGCAGTACTTC.

This clonotype has ten or more counts. The chain is built from TRBV19 and TRBJ1-5; 7 bases fit TRBD1. J gave up 4 bases and V 3 bases, and 6 bases lay outside the gene matches. This CDR3 contains 15 residues. Germline CDR1 and CDR2: LNHDA and SQIVND (reference sequence). The CDR3 DNA is TGTGCCAGTAGTATCACAGGGGCCAGAAATCAGCCCCAGCATTTT. Translating it yields CASSITGARNQPQHF.

V usage is TRBV6-5 and J usage is TRBJ2-2; a weak D match, TRBD2 (5 bases). The CDR3 consists of 14 residues. With 7 bases removed from V and 3 bases from J, the gap between germline ends came to 12 bases. Germline V gene data show CDR1 as MNHEY and CDR2 as SVGAGI. In nucleotides, the CDR3 is TGTGCCAGCAAGAGGGTGGGCGACACCGGGGAGCTGTTTTTT. It is translated as CASKRVGDTGELFF.

V gene TRBV6-5 combines with J gene TRBJ2-2; the D is unclear. Germline V gene sequence: CDR1 MNHEY, CDR2 SVGAGI. CDR3 size: 15 residues. V was cut by 2 bases and J by 6 bases, with 13 bases left in between. CDR3 in amino acids: CASSYSVGIPGELFF. CDR3 coding DNA: TGTGCCAGCAGTTACAGTGTAGGCATCCCCGGGGAGCTGTTTTTT.

The chain is built from TRBV12-3 or TRBV12-4 and TRBJ1-3; D ambiguous. The CDR3 has 14 residues. Trimming left V 5 bases short and J 9 bases short, with 17 bases between. The CDR3, as DNA: TGTGCCAGCAGTCAACTGGGAGGAGGGAGCACCATATATTTT. The encoded protein is CASSQLGGGSTIYF.

This CDR3 reads CASSLVVRDTGELFF. For the CDR3, the DNA is TGTGCCAGCAGCTTAGTGGTCAGAGACACCGGGGAGCTGTTTTTT. The gene calls are TRBV7-9 and TRBJ2-2; no clear D gene. V lost 1 base, J lost 3 bases, and 9 bases lay in between. CDR3 size: 15 residues. The germline gives CDR1 SEHNR, CDR2 FQNEAQ (reference sequence).

The rearrangement uses TRBV7-8 and TRBJ2-7, with 16 bases matching TRBD2. CDR1 is SGHVS, CDR2 FQNEAQ, per germline. This CDR3 spans 15 amino acids. Trimming cost V 4 bases and J 7 bases; bases outside gene matches: 4. Here the CDR3 reads CASSWGLAGGPEQYV. The CDR3 bases are TGTGCCAGCAGCTGGGGACTAGCGGGGGGGCCTGAGCAGTACGTC.